A single sample gave rise to the 8 T cell receptor beta chains below, sequenced in a study of cytotoxic CD8 clonotypes in ibrutinib-treated CLL. Clones were read by immunoSEQ multiplex PCR, and TCRdb kept only the in-frame ones, dropping some. The table includes fewer than 20,000 clones, about two thirds detected once. Sequencing was performed on PBMCs, taken after 12 months of ibrutinib treatment. The receptors shown here come from a human donor with chronic lymphocytic leukemia.

The table lists this clone with a few counts. This sequence joins TRBV5-1 and TRBJ1-5, with TRBD1 matching 7 bases. V lost 4 bases to trimming and J lost 7 bases; unmatched junction nucleotides: 11. Per germline, CDR1 SGHRS and CDR2 YFSETQ. The CDR3 extends over 15 amino acids. The CDR3 loop is CASSLQGGRRQPQHF. The CDR3, as DNA: TGCGCCAGCAGCCTCCAGGGGGGCAGGAGGCAGCCCCAGCATTTT.

In nucleotides, the CDR3 is TGCGCCAGCAGCATCCTACCGGGACAGGGGGTTTACACAGATACGCAGTATTTT. Translation: CASSILPGQGVYTDTQYF. The rearrangement uses TRBV5-1 and TRBJ2-3; 11 nucleotides agree with TRBD1. Per the germline V gene, CDR1 is SGHRS and CDR2 is YFSETQ. CDR3 length equals 18 residues. The V and J ends lost 4 bases and 2 bases, in that order; junction bases with no gene match: 12.

This chain links TRBV21-1 with TRBJ1-4; TRBD1, the D gene given by the table, was not confirmed from the DNA. TRBV21-1 is deemed a pseudogene. This CDR3 contains 16 residues. The CDR3 DNA reads as TGTGCCAGCAGCAAAGCGGCGGGACAGGGGAATGAAAAACTGTTTTTT. Translating gives CASSKAAGQGNEKLFF.

V usage is TRBV7-8 and J usage is TRBJ2-7; D possibly corresponds to TRBD1 (6 bases). V dropped 7 bases and J dropped 4 bases, with 17 bases sitting between them. The CDR3 spans 14 residues. Germline assignment: CDR1 SGHVS and CDR2 FQNEAQ. CDR3 in amino acids: CASTLSRDIYEQYF. CDR3 coding DNA: TGTGCCAGCACCCTGTCCCGGGACATTTACGAGCAGTACTTC.

CDR3 coding DNA: TGTGCCTGGAGTGTATGGGAGAGCACAGATACGCAGTATTTT. As protein: CAWSVWESTDTQYF. V gene TRBV30 combines with J gene TRBJ2-3; TRBD2 is a possible D gene (5 bases). This CDR3 has 14 residues. The V end lost 0 bases, the J end lost 0 bases, and 7 bases lay between the germline ends. Per germline, CDR1 GTSNPN and CDR2 SVGIG (reference sequence).

This clone has a single count. The CDR3 reads CASAWLAGGKADTQYF. The DNA for the CDR3 is TGTGCCAGCGCATGGCTAGCGGGAGGGAAGGCAGATACGCAGTATTTT. The chain uses TRBV28 and TRBJ2-3; 12 bases are shared with TRBD2. Germline assignment: CDR1 MDHEN and CDR2 SYDVKM. The CDR3 is 16 amino acids. Trimming at V came to 8 bases and at J to 4 bases, leaving 10 bases not matched to a gene.

V gene TRBV7-9 combines with J gene TRBJ2-4; D remains ambiguous. V was shortened by 1 base and J by 0 bases, with 4 bases between the two germline ends. The CDR3 length is 14 residues. Germline V CDR1 and CDR2: SEHNR, FQNEAQ (reference sequence). The CDR3 protein is CASSLGEAKNIQYF. CDR3 DNA sequence: TGTGCCAGCAGCTTAGGGGAAGCCAAAAACATTCAGTACTTC. Combining the CDR3 with reference TRBV7-9 and TRBJ2-4 gives the whole variable domain DTGVSQNPRHKITKRGQNVTFRCDPISEHNRLYWYRQTLGQGPEFLTYFQNEAQLEKSRLLSDRFSAERPKGSFSTLEIQRTEQGDSAMYLCASSLGEAKNIQYFGAGTRLSVL.

The V and J genes are TRBV5-4 and TRBJ1-4, with 11 bases that match TRBD1. V was clipped by 4 bases and J by 6 bases; unmatched bases: 14. The CDR3 has 18 residues. Germline V gives CDR1 SGHNT, CDR2 YYREEE (reference sequence). CDR3 in DNA: TGTGCCAGCAGCCCCCGGGTGGGCCCGGGACAGGGGGATGAAAAACTGTTTTTT. Protein sequence: CASSPRVGPGQGDEKLFF.